This T cell receptor beta chain was sequenced during a study of blood T cell repertoires in COVID-19. Across the study: Acute and convalescent COVID-19 samples came from the United States, Italy and Spain. Sources were T cells, B-cell-depleted T cells, or PBMCs; the material itself was cDNA or gDNA.

Only in-frame clones appear in the TCRdb table, and some are missing; sequencing was by immunoSEQ multiplex PCR. The sample contains a few hundred thousand clones, about 88% of which appear only once. Trimming cost V 3 bases and J 7 bases, with 13 bases left between them. Per germline, CDR1 MDHEN and CDR2 SYDVKM. This CDR3 comprises 15 residues. Which cohort a participant joined came from the clinical history participants gave. The genes are TRBV28 and TRBJ1-6; D is ambiguous. The receptor was isolated from an older woman who had recovered from COVID-19. Sequenced sample: PBMCs or T cells enriched from blood (not recorded which). The DNA of the CDR3 is TGTGCCAGCAGTTTCTCCACACCAACCAATTCACCCCTCCACTTT. Translation gives CASSFSTPTNSPLHF.